The 11 T cell receptor beta chains in this list originate from one sample, sequenced in a study of T-cell reconstitution after alpha-beta-depleted transplantation in children. Preparation of the TCRbeta library used unique molecular identifiers. TCRdb re-derived calls from the PCR reads in MiXCR, one entry per CDR3 protein. This sample carries 80,000 to 95,000 distinct CDR3 sequences, roughly 8.8% of them seen once, and the ten largest clones take about 7%. The specimen comprised PBMCs from the stem cell graft donor, sampled from the stem cell graft. These receptors all come from a human donor who donated a stem cell graft to a child with congenital amegakaryocytic thrombocytopenia.

This clonotype showed up many times. The gene calls are TRBV30 and TRBJ1-5, with D tentatively TRBD1 (6 bases). The CDR3 extends over 14 amino acids. V lost 3 bases, J lost 2 bases, and 11 bases lay in between. Germline CDR1 is GTSNPN and CDR2 is SVGIG (reference sequence). CDR3 sequence reads: CAWSRPGGNQPQHF. The CDR3 DNA reads as TGTGCCTGGAGCCGACCAGGGGGCAATCAGCCCCAGCATTTT.

This clonotype has ten or more counts. The chain joins TRBV12-3 or TRBV12-4 to TRBJ2-3; D unresolved. There are 13 residues in the CDR3. The V and J ends lost 6 bases and 6 bases respectively, with 13 bases between them. The CDR3 protein is CASSLSYGDTQYF. The CDR3 nucleotides are TGTGCCAGCAGCCTGTCTTACGGGGATACGCAGTATTTT.

This clonotype showed up many times. This rearrangement joins TRBV10-3 to TRBJ1-1; 7 bases fit TRBD1. V gave up 6 bases and J gave up 0 bases; unmatched junction bases: 7. Germline V gives CDR1 ENHRY, CDR2 SYGVKD. The CDR3 extends over 15 amino acids. The CDR3 region is CAISNHRGLNTEAFF. For the CDR3, the DNA is TGTGCCATCAGCAACCACAGGGGATTGAACACTGAAGCTTTCTTT.

In its sample, this clonotype was seen many times. This chain connects TRBV7-2 to TRBJ1-1; tentatively, D is TRBD1 (6 bases). CDR1 is SGHTA, CDR2 FQGNSA, per germline. The V end lost 4 bases, the J end lost 5 bases, and 17 bases lay between the germline ends. The CDR3 loop spans 15 amino acids. The CDR3, as DNA: TGTGCCAGCAGCTGGGCAGGGGCGGGTAGGACTGAAGCTTTCTTT. This codes for CASSWAGAGRTEAFF.

This clonotype occurred many times. The V gene is TRBV30, the J gene TRBJ1-3; D remains unclear. The CDR3 is 13 amino acids. The V end lost 4 bases, the J end lost 2 bases, and 9 bases lay between the germline ends. From germline, CDR1 is GTSNPN and CDR2 SVGIG (reference sequence). CDR3 nucleotides: TGTGCCTGGATTCGGACGGCTGGAAACACCATATATTTT. Encoded protein: CAWIRTAGNTIYF. Looking up the rest from reference TRBV30 and TRBJ1-3 gives the full variable domain: SQTIHQWPATLVQPVGSPLSLECTVEGTSNPNLYWYRQAAGRGLQLLFYSVGIGQISSEVPQNLSASRPQDRQFILSSKKLLLSDSGFYLCAWIRTAGNTIYFGEGSWLTVV.

This clonotype was observed at least ten times. CDR3 loop: CASSQKGGNTEAFF. CDR3 coding DNA: TGTGCCAGCAGCCAGAAAGGGGGGAACACTGAAGCTTTCTTT. The chain joins TRBV3-1 to TRBJ1-1, with D maybe TRBD1 (6 bases). CDR3 size: 14 residues. Trimming took off 3 bases at V and 1 base at J, with 9 bases between the two ends. Per the germline V gene, CDR1 is LGHDT and CDR2 is YNNKEL (reference sequence).

This chain joins TRBV9 and TRBJ2-2; 8 nucleotides match TRBD2. The J segment lost 4 bases and the V segment lost 4 bases, leaving 9 bases of the junction unmatched. The CDR3 is 16 amino acids. Germline V gene lookup returns CDR1 SGDLS and CDR2 YYNGEE. As DNA, the CDR3 is TGTGCCAGCAGCCAAAATAGCGGGGCACTCACCGGGGAGCTGTTTTTT. Amino acid sequence: CASSQNSGALTGELFF.

Sample share makes this clonotype medium-sized. The rearrangement joins TRBV20-1 to TRBJ2-2, with D unclear. CDR3 length: 11 amino acids. In germline, CDR1 is DFQATT, CDR2 SNEGSKA (reference sequence). Trimming took off 6 bases at V and 7 bases at J, with 9 bases between the two ends. The CDR3 reads CSAIAYGELFF. The CDR3 DNA is TGCAGTGCGATAGCTTACGGGGAGCTGTTTTTT.

This clonotype was detected many times. V gene TRBV12-3 or TRBV12-4 combines with J gene TRBJ2-1, with 12 bases lining up with TRBD2. The CDR3 has 15 amino acids. V was pared by 5 bases and J by 9 bases, with 8 bases of the junction left unmatched. CDR3 DNA sequence: TGTGCCAGCAGTGTCGGGCTAGCGGGAGGGGGTGAGCAGTTCTTC. Translation gives CASSVGLAGGGEQFF.

This clonotype was found a few times. The chain is built from TRBV7-9 and TRBJ1-5, with TRBD1 identical over 8 bases. With V trimmed by 3 bases and J by 0 bases, 7 bases remained unmatched. The germline gives CDR1 SEHNR, CDR2 FQNEAQ (reference sequence). The CDR3 is made up of 17 amino acids. The CDR3: CASSLGTGLYSNQPQHF. In nucleotides, the CDR3 is TGTGCCAGCAGCTTGGGGACAGGACTGTATAGCAATCAGCCCCAGCATTTT.

This clonotype has ten or more counts. The chain combines TRBV29-1 with TRBJ2-3; a weak D match, TRBD1 (6 bases). V dropped 4 bases and J dropped 1 base, with 12 bases sitting between them. From germline, CDR1 is SQVTM and CDR2 ANQGSEA. This CDR3 has 14 amino acids. CDR3 nucleotides: TGCAGCGTTGCCCAGGGGTCGGGCACAGATACGCAGTATTTT. This codes for CSVAQGSGTDTQYF.